This T cell receptor (beta chain) derives from a study of T cells in Graves' hyperthyroidism and ophthalmopathy. The V gene lost 3 bases and the J gene lost 0 bases, with 12 bases spanning the gap. This CDR3 is built from 15 residues. In germline, CDR1 is DFQATT, CDR2 SNEGSKA (reference sequence). It was RNA transcripts that yielded the amplified TCR beta CDR3 regions. First-round RT-PCR targeting the TCR CDR3 was performed with the HTBI primer set. TCRdb reprocessed the multiplex PCR reads via MiXCR and lists one record per CDR3 protein. The data contain 750,000 to 950,000 distinct CDR3 sequences, roughly 37% of them singletons. A patient was excluded if there was uncontrolled infection, other autoimmune disease, pregnancy or lactation. Diagnoses used clinical symptoms, serum thyroxine and TRAb, thyroid ultrasound and orbital computed tomography. The PBMCs had their origin in roughly 9.8 ml of fresh peripheral blood.

Material for sequencing was blood. This sequence joins TRBV20-1 and TRBJ1-3; no firm D call. This receptor was obtained from a man between 18 and 35 years old with Graves' hyperthyroidism. The CDR3 DNA reads TGCAGTGCTAGTCCGGCACAGAGCTCTGGAAACACCATATATTTT. Protein: CSASPAQSSGNTIYF.